The T cell receptor (beta chain) described here comes from a study of cytomegalovirus exposure and HLA in healthy donors. Broader study findings: Clonal expansion, a later analysis showed, was greater in HLA-associated TCR beta chains than in equally common others. Altogether, 150 to 200 TCR beta chains were recorded as cytomegalovirus-associated.

Primers: 60 Vbeta forward and 13 Jbeta reverse. The table came from immunoSEQ multiplex PCR; TCRdb's copy has only in-frame clones and leaves some out. This repertoire includes roughly 190,000 clones. About this clone: Its specificity is not known.

The junction had 13 bases not matched to a gene; V was cut back by 5 bases and J by 5 bases. Per germline, CDR1 LGHNT and CDR2 FRNRAP. The CDR3 is made up of 16 amino acids. The J gene is TRBJ2-5, the V gene TRBV12-5; TRBD2 agrees at 8 bases. What was sequenced was PBMCs. The receptor was derived from a woman aged 18-29 years in good health and CMV-seropositive. CDR3 sequence: CASGGGISGARETQYF. DNA of the CDR3: TGTGCTAGTGGTGGGGGGATTAGCGGGGCCAGGGAGACCCAGTACTTC.